The 20 T cell receptor beta chains below come from one sample, sequenced in a study of Graves' ophthalmopathy and Graves' hyperthyroidism. Beta-chain TCR CDR3 regions were amplified from RNA transcripts. Second-round multiplex PCR came after first-round RT-PCR with HTBI primers. TCRdb called the multiplex PCR reads again in MiXCR, with one record for every CDR3 protein. The repertoire consists of around 660,000 distinct CDR3 sequences, with roughly 39% occurring once and the leading ten covering 2.5% to 3.5%. The material sequenced was peripheral blood. These receptors all stem from an adult man with Graves' ophthalmopathy.

The V and J genes are TRBV25-1 and TRBJ1-2; TRBD1 is a possible D gene (6 bases). The CDR3 length is 15 residues. CDR1 is MGHDK, CDR2 SYGVNS, per germline. V dropped 2 bases and J dropped 2 bases, with 12 bases sitting between them. The CDR3 region has the DNA TGTGCCAGCAGTGAAGGAAGCGGGGGCAACTATGGCTACACCTTC. It is translated as CASSEGSGGNYGYTF.

This clonotype came up many times. The rearrangement links TRBV5-1 to TRBJ1-1, with 8 bases fitting TRBD1. The CDR3 totals 15 residues. CDR1 and CDR2 from the germline V gene are SGHRS and YFSETQ. The junction had 7 bases not matched to a gene; V was cut back by 3 bases and J by 3 bases. The CDR3 protein is CASSWTGPRDTEAFF. The DNA for the CDR3 is TGCGCCAGCAGCTGGACAGGGCCGCGGGACACTGAAGCTTTCTTT.

Points on this clonotype: With a much larger clone just one base away, this may be a read error. The rearrangement uses TRBV10-3 and TRBJ1-1; D unresolved. This CDR3 region has 12 residues. Germline V lookup: CDR1 ENHRY, CDR2 SYGVKD. With 6 bases removed from V and 5 bases from J, the gap between germline ends came to 10 bases. In nucleotides, the CDR3 is TGTGCCATCAGGGGGTCGTGGACTGAAGCTTTCTTT. The encoded protein is CAIRGSWTEAFF.

V gene TRBV7-3 combines with J gene TRBJ1-2, with D possibly being TRBD1 (5 bases). The germline CDR1 and CDR2 sequences are SGHTA and FQGTGA. The CDR3 extends over 14 amino acids. V shed 5 bases and J shed 4 bases, with 14 bases lying between them. CDR3 amino acids: CASSVGDGPYGYTF. CDR3 in DNA: TGTGCCAGCAGCGTTGGGGACGGACCCTATGGCTACACCTTC.

The CDR3 DNA is TGTGCCAGCAGCGAGACTAGCGGTCACCTCAATGAGCAGTTCTTC. Translating gives CASSETSGHLNEQFF. The chain recombines TRBV19 with TRBJ2-1; 9 bases align to TRBD2. This CDR3 is 15 amino acids long. J was trimmed by 6 bases and V by 9 bases; bases with no gene match: 12. CDR1 is LNHDA and CDR2 is SQIVND in the germline V gene (reference sequence).

A word on this clonotype: One base away lies a much larger clone, so this may be a sequencing read error. As the CDR3 is not closed by the conserved phenylalanine or tryptophan, this likely results from a read error. The chain joins TRBV7-2 to TRBJ2-5; D remains unclear. Germline CDR1 is SGHTA and CDR2 is FQGNSA. This CDR3 is built from 14 residues. Trimming left V 2 bases short and J 5 bases short, with 12 bases between. The CDR3 spells CASSLSPPGETQYV. DNA for the CDR3: TGTGCCAGCAGCTTATCCCCCCCCGGGGAGACCCAGTACGTC.

This clonotype has only one observation. The junction differs from germline at one of its ends, possibly a read error. The chain employs TRBV19 and TRBJ2-7; tentatively, D is TRBD1 (6 bases). Germline V CDR1 and CDR2: LNHDA, SQIVND (reference sequence). The CDR3 is 14 amino acids. The CDR3 bases are TGTGCCAGTAGTGCGGACAGAAGCCCCTACGTGCAGTACTTC. As protein: CASSADRSPYVQYF.

To note about this clonotype: A much larger clonotype is one base distant, so this may be a read error. This sequence joins TRBV20-1 and TRBJ1-2, with TRBD1 matching 8 bases. V was clipped by 5 bases and J by 0 bases; unmatched bases: 5. Germline CDR1 is DFQATT and CDR2 is SNEGSKA (reference sequence). The CDR3 has 14 residues. CDR3 nucleotide sequence: TGCAGTGCTTTAGGACAGGGAGCTAACTATGGCTACACCTTC. Translation gives CSALGQGANYGYTF.

This clonotype was observed a few times. The rearrangement joins TRBV4-3 to TRBJ2-7; a weak D match, TRBD2 (6 bases). The germline V gene encodes CDR1 LGHNA and CDR2 YSLEER. The ends were cut back, 5 bases at V and 5 bases at J, with 22 bases in the middle. The CDR3 has 16 amino acids. DNA for the CDR3: TGCGCCAGCAGCTCCACGACCGGGGGTCTTGGCGACGAGCAGTACTTC. Translated, it gives CASSSTTGGLGDEQYF.

Remarks on this clonotype: This sequence may be a read error, since a much larger clone differs from it by one base. V usage is TRBV6-6 and J usage is TRBJ2-5; D uncertain. The CDR3 covers 12 residues. The V gene's germline CDR1 is MNHNY and CDR2 SVGAGI (reference sequence). Written as DNA, the CDR3 is TGTGCCAGCAGTATCCCCACCGAGACCCGGTACTTC. This sequence encodes CASSIPTETRYF.

This clonotype was seen repeatedly, ten times or more. This rearrangement joins TRBV10-3 to TRBJ2-7; D not certain. This CDR3 has 12 residues. Looked up from germline, CDR1 is ENHRY and CDR2 is SYGVKD. Deletions cut 10 bases from V and 3 bases from J, with 13 bases between. The DNA of the CDR3 is TGTGCCACAGAGGACGTAGGCTACGAGCAGTACTTC. This gives the protein CATEDVGYEQYF.

In this sample, this clonotype turned up a few times. The DNA of the CDR3 is TGCGCCAGCAGCTTACTACCAGGGGATCCTGAAGCTTTCTTT. Translation: CASSLLPGDPEAFF. V and J are TRBV5-1 and TRBJ1-1, with D possibly matching TRBD1 (6 bases). Trimming took 2 bases from V and 6 from J, leaving 14 bases between them. The length of the CDR3 is 14 residues. In germline, CDR1 is SGHRS, CDR2 YFSETQ.

This rearrangement joins TRBV10-2 to TRBJ1-2, with 7 bases identical to TRBD1. The CDR3 is 13 residues long. Trimming took 2 bases from V and 8 from J; bases not matched to a gene: 5. The germline V gene has CDR1 WSHSY and CDR2 SAAADI. CDR3 protein: CASSEEGAEGYTF. CDR3 DNA: TGCGCCAGCAGTGAGGAGGGGGCCGAGGGCTACACCTTC.

On this clonotype: This may be a read error: a much more frequent sequence differs by one nucleotide. The chain's CDR3 is CSARQQTNGKLFF. DNA of the CDR3: TGCAGTGCTCGACAGCAAACTAATGGAAAACTGTTTTTT. J is TRBJ1-4 and V is TRBV20-1; possible D gene TRBD1, 5 bases. Germline loops: CDR1 DFQATT, CDR2 SNEGSKA (reference sequence). The CDR3 sequence is 13 residues long.

The chain uses TRBV6-5 and TRBJ2-7; TRBD1 agrees at 7 bases. CDR1 is MNHEY and CDR2 is SVGAGI in the germline V gene. Unmatched junction bases numbered 8, after V lost 6 bases and J lost 0 bases. The CDR3 has 15 residues. CDR3 in DNA: TGTGCCAGCAGCGAAACAGGGGCGAGCTCCTACGAGCAGTACTTC. This translates into CASSETGASSYEQYF.

In its sample, this clonotype was seen once. The V and J genes are TRBV7-8 and TRBJ1-4; D gene ambiguous. V was cut by 2 bases and J by 5 bases, with 15 bases left in between. This CDR3 comprises 16 residues. The germline V gene has CDR1 SGHVS and CDR2 FQNEAQ. Here the CDR3 reads CASSLYTDPTNEKLFF. The DNA of the CDR3 is TGTGCCAGCAGCTTATACACCGACCCCACAAATGAAAAACTGTTTTTT.

This rearrangement joins TRBV30 to TRBJ2-7; 9 nucleotides agree with TRBD2. V dropped 4 bases and J dropped 7; count of bases not matched to a gene: 8. CDR1 and CDR2 (germline): GTSNPN, SVGIG (reference sequence). This CDR3 spans 13 amino acids. The CDR3 sequence is CAWTTGAGGEQYF. CDR3 nucleotides: TGTGCCTGGACCACAGGGGCGGGAGGGGAGCAGTACTTC.

The table lists this clonotype with many counts. The rearrangement joins TRBV2 to TRBJ2-2, with unresolved D. Trimming left V 3 bases short and J 7 bases short, with 9 bases between. The germline CDR1 and CDR2 sequences are SNHLY and FYNNEI. The CDR3 has 13 amino acids. The CDR3 protein is CASSDRNRGELFF. CDR3 sequence (DNA): TGTGCCAGCAGTGACAGAAATCGCGGGGAGCTGTTTTTT.

About this clonotype itself: One junction end disagrees with the germline gene, perhaps due to a read error. The chain carries TRBV7-2 and TRBJ2-7; 7 bases line up with TRBD1. The germline V gene encodes CDR1 SGHTA and CDR2 FQGNSA. CDR3 length: 15 residues. DNA of the CDR3: TGCGCCAGCAGCCAAGGGACAGTTGAGGCCAACGAGCAGTACTTC. Translated: CASSQGTVEANEQYF. Looking up the rest from reference TRBV7-2 and TRBJ2-7 gives the full variable domain: GAGVSQSPSNKVTEKGKDVELRCDPISGHTALYWYRQSLGQGLEFLIYFQGNSAPDKSGLPSDRFSAERTGGSVSTLTIQRTQQEDSAVYLCASSQGTVEANEQYFGPGTRLTVT.

This clonotype showed up many times. The chain carries TRBV10-2 and TRBJ2-7; 8 positions agree with TRBD1. CDR3 size: 17 residues. Germline lookup yields CDR1 WSHSY and CDR2 SAAADI. V trimming: 3 bases; J trimming: 4 bases; junction bases outside the gene matches: 14. DNA for the CDR3: TGCGCCAGCAGTGATGCTTACCGGGACAGGAGAGCGTACGAGCAGTACTTC. Protein: CASSDAYRDRRAYEQYF.